Listed below are T cell receptor beta chains from one sample, sequenced in a study of beta chain features in type 1 diabetes. This table comes from immunoSEQ multiplex PCR, and its TCRdb copy is limited to in-frame clones, with some not included. The sample carries 350,000 or so clones, roughly a fifth recorded once. The sample comprised naive CD4+ T cells from blood. Receptors were obtained from a woman under 30 in good health. CDR3s include the opening cysteine and the closing phenylalanine or tryptophan. A D gene is named only where the DNA matches it firmly. For some rows the clone size is stated as once, few or many, or as a class when expanded; others skip it.

few	NA	TRBJ1-6	TRBV7-2	TGTGCCAGCAGCTTAGATGGCAGAGGGTCACCCCTCCACTTT	CASSLDGRGSPLHF
few	NA	TRBJ2-4	TRBV30	TGTGCCTGGAGTGTAGGGGGGGGACGGGACATTCAGTACTTC	CAWSVGGGRDIQYF
few	TRBD2	TRBJ2-1	TRBV18	TGTGCCAGCTCACCGCCCGGACTAGGGTCGAATGAGCAGTTCTTC	CASSPPGLGSNEQFF
few	NA	TRBJ1-1	TRBV5-4	TGTGCCAGCAGCCCGTTTTCAGGGGAAGGTGCTTTCTTT	CASSPFSGEGAFF
NA	TRBD1	TRBJ2-5	TRBV12-5	TGTGCTAGTGGTTTGGGTGGACAGGGGATAGAGACCCAGTACTTC	CASGLGGQGIETQYF
NA	NA	TRBJ2-3	TRBV10-3	TGTGCCATCAGTGAGGGGACTGGCACAGATACGCAGTATTTT	CAISEGTGTDTQYF
NA	NA	TRBJ2-1	TRBV7-9	TGTGCCAGCAGCTCGCTTGCGGGGGCTAGCTCCTACAATGAGCAGTTCTTC	CASSSLAGASSYNEQFF
NA	NA	TRBJ1-1	TRBV29-1	TGCAGCGTTGTACAGGGAACGCGGAACACTGAAGCTTTCTTT	CSVVQGTRNTEAFF
few	TRBD1	TRBJ2-7	TRBV4-2	TGTGCCAGCAGCCAAGCGCAGGGGGATCGCCAGCAGTACTTC	CASSQAQGDRQQYF
few	NA	TRBJ1-2	TRBV25-1	TGTGCCAGCAGTGGCACAAATGGGGCAGGCACCTTC	CASSGTNGAGTF
NA	TRBD2	TRBJ2-2	TRBV4-1	TGCGCCAGCAGCCAAGACGTAGGACTAGCGGATCACGGGGCCGGGGAGCTGTTTTTT	CASSQDVGLADHGAGELFF
NA	NA	TRBJ2-7	TRBV5-1	TGCGCCAGCAGCTTGGTGATGGGGGCGGACGAGCAGTACTTC	CASSLVMGADEQYF
NA	TRBD2	TRBJ2-1	TRBV19	TGTGCCAGTAGTATAAACCACGGCCTCGGGGGGGATGAGCAGTTCTTC	CASSINHGLGGDEQFF
few	NA	TRBJ2-1	TRBV7-6	TGTGCCAGCAGCTCGGGTTTAGCGGTACCCTACAATGAGCAGTTCTTC	CASSSGLAVPYNEQFF
NA	NA	TRBJ2-7	TRBV2	TGTGCCAGCAGTGGACGACAGGTTGGCGACGAGCAGTACTTC	CASSGRQVGDEQYF
NA	TRBD1	TRBJ2-6	TRBV7-3	TGTGCCAGCAGCTCCCGGGACAGGGGAGTGGGTGGGGCCAACGTCCTGACTTTC	CASSSRDRGVGGANVLTF
NA	NA	TRBJ2-2	TRBV19	TGTGCCAGTACCATTTCGACAGGCCGAGTCACCGGGGAGCTGTTTTTT	CASTISTGRVTGELFF
few	NA	TRBJ1-5	TRBV4-1	TGCGCCAGCAGCCAAGGGAGGCAGCCCCAGCATTTT	CASSQGRQPQHF
NA	NA	TRBJ2-7	TRBV6-6	TGTGCCAGCAGGACGACTAGGCCGGGAGCCTACGAGCAGTACTTC	CASRTTRPGAYEQYF
few	TRBD1	TRBJ1-5	TRBV2	TGTGCCAGCAGTTTGGGACAGGGTATACCTGGTAGCAATCAGCCCCAGCATTTT	CASSLGQGIPGSNQPQHF
NA	TRBD1	TRBJ1-2	TRBV18	TGTGCCAGCTCACCCGGACAGGCTTCTAACTATGGCTACACCTTC	CASSPGQASNYGYTF
few	TRBD1	TRBJ2-5	TRBV2	TGTGCCAGCAGGTCGGGACAGCCGACGTACTTC	CASRSGQPTYF
NA	NA	TRBJ2-7	TRBV29-1	TGCAGCGTTGAACGACCCGGCGTTGACGGGACCTACGAGCAGTACTTC	CSVERPGVDGTYEQYF
few	NA	TRBJ2-7	TRBV5-1	TGCGCCAGCAGCTTGGGAGGGTCCCAATCCTACGAGCAGTACTTC	CASSLGGSQSYEQYF
NA	TRBD1	TRBJ2-7	TRBV29-1	TGCAGCGTTGAAGTATTTCAGTCGACAGGGGGCTTGCCCTACGAGCAGTACTTC	CSVEVFQSTGGLPYEQYF
NA	TRBD2	TRBJ2-7	TRBV6-5	TGTGCCAGCAGTTACTCTATCAGCGGGGACGCTTACGAGCAGTACTTC	CASSYSISGDAYEQYF
NA	TRBD1	TRBJ1-2	TRBV19	TGTGCCAGTAGTAGGACAGGGGCCGCTGGCTACACCTTC	CASSRTGAAGYTF
few	TRBD1	TRBJ1-1	TRBV7-6	TGTGCCAGCAGCCCCGGACAGGGGGCGCGAACTGAAGCTTTCTTT	CASSPGQGARTEAFF
NA	NA	TRBJ2-1	TRBV7-9	TGTGCCAGCAGCCCCGGGTACAATGAGCAGTTCTTC	CASSPGYNEQFF
NA	TRBD1	TRBJ2-3	TRBV10-3	TGTGCCATCAGCCGACAGGGAGCTAGCACAGATACGCAGTATTTT	CAISRQGASTDTQYF
NA	NA	TRBJ2-7	TRBV6-6	TGTGCCAGCAGTTACTCACAGGGTTCCTACGAGCAGTACTTC	CASSYSQGSYEQYF
few	TRBD1	TRBJ2-3	TRBV6-1	TGTGCCAGCAGCCGACAGGGGTCGGATACGCAGTATTTT	CASSRQGSDTQYF
NA	NA	TRBJ2-5	TRBV5-1	TGCGCCAGCAGCTTGGAGGGGTCAGAGACCCAGTACTTC	CASSLEGSETQYF
few	TRBD1	TRBJ1-2	TRBV29-1	TGCAGCGGGGGGACAGGTCCTTTGGATGGCTACACCTTC	CSGGTGPLDGYTF
few	TRBD2	TRBJ2-7	TRBV18	TGTGCCAGCTCACCAGCCAGCGGGAGTACCTACGAGCAGTACTTC	CASSPASGSTYEQYF
few	TRBD1	TRBJ1-2	TRBV29-1	TGCAGCGCCGGGACAGGCCCTAACTATGGCTACACCTTC	CSAGTGPNYGYTF
few	TRBD1	TRBJ2-5	TRBV6-5	TGTGCCAGCAGACAAACAGGGGGCGAAGAGACCCAGTACTTC	CASRQTGGEETQYF
NA	NA	TRBJ2-6	TRBV4-1	TGCGCCAGCAGCTCCGTAGGGTGGGACACTGGGGCCAACGTCCTGACTTTC	CASSSVGWDTGANVLTF
NA	NA	TRBJ1-1	TRBV18	TGTGCCAGCTCACTCAGACAGAACACTGAAGCTTTCTTT	CASSLRQNTEAFF
NA	NA	TRBJ1-1	TRBV5-1	TGCGCCAGCAGACCTGGGACATTCTACACTGAAGCTTTCTTT	CASRPGTFYTEAFF
NA	NA	TRBJ2-7	TRBV18	TGTGCCAGCTCACCACCCGACAGAAAAAGGGGCGAGCAGTACTTC	CASSPPDRKRGEQYF
few	NA	TRBJ1-5	TRBV29-1	TGCAGCGTTTGCGAGGGAGGGGTAGGTCAGCCCCAGCATTTT	CSVCEGGVGQPQHF
once	TRBD1	TRBJ1-2	TRBV2	TGTGCCAGCAAAAAGGGACAGGGCTATGGCTACACCTTC	CASKKGQGYGYTF
NA	TRBD2	TRBJ2-3	TRBV7-2	TGTGCCAGCAGCTTAGCCAAATTTAGCGGGGGGCGAAGCACAGATACGCAGTATTTT	CASSLAKFSGGRSTDTQYF
NA	NA	TRBJ1-2	TRBV9	TGTGCCAGCAGCGTAGAACAGGTCTCTTATGGCTACACCTTC	CASSVEQVSYGYTF
few	NA	TRBJ2-7	TRBV19	TGTGCCAGTAGTATGGAAGACAGCTTTTACGAGCAGTACTTC	CASSMEDSFYEQYF
NA	NA	TRBJ1-2	TRBV9	TGTGCCAGTTCTCCCCAGAGGGTCGGGTCCGGTGGCTACACCTTC	CASSPQRVGSGGYTF
NA	NA	TRBJ1-6	TRBV30	TGTGCCTGGGGAAGGGGCGGTTCACCCCTCCACTTT	CAWGRGGSPLHF
NA	NA	TRBJ2-1	TRBV4-2	TGTGCCAGCAGCCAAGCCGGGTCCTACAATGAGCAGTTCTTC	CASSQAGSYNEQFF
NA	NA	TRBJ2-1	TRBV7-2	TGTGCCAGCAGTCTCCGGCCAACGTGGGGCGCCTCATCGGGCAATGAGCAGTTCTTC	CASSLRPTWGASSGNEQFF
many	TRBD2	TRBJ2-3	TRBV30	TGTGCCTGGACTAGCGGGAGCACAGATACGCAGTATTTT	CAWTSGSTDTQYF
NA	TRBD1	TRBJ2-6	TRBV18	TGTGCCAGCTCACCAACCGGGACAGGGTCTGGGGCCAACGTCCTGACTTTC	CASSPTGTGSGANVLTF
NA	NA	TRBJ1-6	TRBV6-5	TGTGCCAGCAGTAGACAGTCCTCCTATAATTCACCCCTCCACTTT	CASSRQSSYNSPLHF
NA	TRBD2	TRBJ2-7	TRBV19	TGTGCCACTTCTTTGGGACTAGCGGGAGGAGAGTACTTC	CATSLGLAGGEYF
NA	NA	TRBJ2-3	TRBV19	TGTGCCAGTAGCAAGGAGGTCGGTACGCAGTATTTT	CASSKEVGTQYF
few	NA	TRBJ2-6	TRBV14	TGTGCCAGCAGCCAGGAACGTGAAGACTATCACTCTGGGGCCAACGTCCTGACTTTC	CASSQEREDYHSGANVLTF
few	NA	TRBJ2-7	TRBV19	TGTGCCAGTAGTCCTGGACAGCTAGGCGTCAACGAGCAGTACTTC	CASSPGQLGVNEQYF
NA	NA	TRBJ1-5	TRBV7-2	TGTGCCAGCAGCTTTGACAGAAGCAATCAGCCCCAGCATTTT	CASSFDRSNQPQHF
few	TRBD2	TRBJ2-7	TRBV29-1	TGCAGCGTTGTCCGAGCGGGAGGGCCCGAAGAGCAGTACTTC	CSVVRAGGPEEQYF
few	TRBD1	TRBJ2-1	TRBV28	TGTGCCAGCAATCTCAGGGGGAATGAGCAGTTCTTC	CASNLRGNEQFF